This T cell receptor beta chain was recorded in a study of read filtering for tumor transcriptome and immune sequencing. Study-level background: Transcriptome libraries were built from DNase-treated RNA. RNA-seq yielded only roughly 75 to 1273 TCR reads, IR-seq about 4 to 10.27 million. Study-wide findings and caveats: In IR-seq, single-read clonotypes were roughly 80% of clonotypes but approximately 3.2% of reads.

Notes on this clonotype: Its target is unknown. Given a much more abundant clone one base away, this may be a read error. In this CDR3 the conserved last residue, phenylalanine or tryptophan, is missing, so a read error is likely.

At the time of active disease, bone marrow was collected from every patient. Molecular barcoded adaptors covering alpha/delta and beta/gamma chains were used on 400 to 450 ng RNA. TCRdb used MiXCR to reprocess the reads, holding one entry per CDR3 protein. The table records under 60,000 distinct CDR3 sequences, roughly a fifth of them present only once. Germline V gene data show CDR1 as KGHSH and CDR2 as LQKENI. Trimming took 6 bases from V and 4 from J, leaving 12 bases between them. The CDR3 is 13 amino acids. The receptor was isolated from a donor at least 40 years old with multiple myeloma. Source material: a population of CD138-negative cells sorted from bone marrow. The chain couples TRBV18 to TRBJ1-1; D is unresolved. CDR3 amino acids: CASSQGPGTEAFL. The CDR3, as DNA: TGTGCCAGCTCGCAAGGGCCCGGCACTGAAGCTTTCCTT.